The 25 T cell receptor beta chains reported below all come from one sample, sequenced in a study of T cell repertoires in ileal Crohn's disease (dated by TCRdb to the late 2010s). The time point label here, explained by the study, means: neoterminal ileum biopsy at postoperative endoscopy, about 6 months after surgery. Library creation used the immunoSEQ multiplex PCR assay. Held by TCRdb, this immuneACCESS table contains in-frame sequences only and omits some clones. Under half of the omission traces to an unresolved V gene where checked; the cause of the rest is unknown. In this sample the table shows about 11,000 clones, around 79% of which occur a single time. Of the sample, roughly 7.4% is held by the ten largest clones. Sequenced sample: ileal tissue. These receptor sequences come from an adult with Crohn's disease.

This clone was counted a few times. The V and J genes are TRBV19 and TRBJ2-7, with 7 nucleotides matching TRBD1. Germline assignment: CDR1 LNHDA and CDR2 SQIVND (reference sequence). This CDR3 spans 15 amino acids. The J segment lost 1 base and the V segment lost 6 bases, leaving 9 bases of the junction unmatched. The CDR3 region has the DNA TGTGCCAGTAGGCGGACCGGGACAGAGTCCTACGAGCAGTACTTC. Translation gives CASRRTGTESYEQYF.

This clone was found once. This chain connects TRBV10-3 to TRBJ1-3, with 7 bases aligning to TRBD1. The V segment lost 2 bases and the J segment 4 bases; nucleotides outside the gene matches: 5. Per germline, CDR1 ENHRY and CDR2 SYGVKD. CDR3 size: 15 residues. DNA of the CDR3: TGTGCCATCAGTGAGACAACAGGGGAAGGAAACACCATATATTTT. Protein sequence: CAISETTGEGNTIYF.

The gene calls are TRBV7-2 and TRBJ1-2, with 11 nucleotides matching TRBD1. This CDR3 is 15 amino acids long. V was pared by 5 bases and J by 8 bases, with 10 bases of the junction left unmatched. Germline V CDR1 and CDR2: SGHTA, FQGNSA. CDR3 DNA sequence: TGTGCCAGCAGCCATAGAGGACAGGGGGCAGAAGGCTACACCTTC. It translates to CASSHRGQGAEGYTF.

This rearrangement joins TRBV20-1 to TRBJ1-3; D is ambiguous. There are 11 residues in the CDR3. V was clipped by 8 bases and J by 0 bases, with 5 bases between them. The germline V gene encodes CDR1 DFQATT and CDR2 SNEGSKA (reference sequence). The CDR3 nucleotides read TGCAGTCCCCTCTCTGGAAACACCATATATTTT. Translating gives CSPLSGNTIYF.

CDR3 nucleotides: TGCGCCAGCAGAACGGGTCCAAACAATGAGCAGTTCTTC. It codes for CASRTGPNNEQFF. The gene calls are TRBV5-1 and TRBJ2-1; D uncertain. The V end was cut by 5 bases, the J end by 5 bases, with 11 bases between. Looked up from germline, CDR1 is SGHRS and CDR2 is YFSETQ. The CDR3 runs to 13 residues.

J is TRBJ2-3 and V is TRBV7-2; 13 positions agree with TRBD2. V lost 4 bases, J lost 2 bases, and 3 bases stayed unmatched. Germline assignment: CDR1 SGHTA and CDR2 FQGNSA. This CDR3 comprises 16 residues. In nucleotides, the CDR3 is TGTGCCAGCAGCTCGGGACTAGCGGGGCCCACAGATACGCAGTATTTT. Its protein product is CASSSGLAGPTDTQYF.

CDR3: CASRDRVSYNEQFF. The CDR3 DNA is TGTGCCAGCAGGGACAGGGTCTCCTACAATGAGCAGTTCTTC. The chain combines TRBV30 with TRBJ2-1; 9 nucleotides align to TRBD1. Germline V gene data show CDR1 as GTSNPN and CDR2 as SVGIG (reference sequence). This CDR3 is 14 amino acids long. Losses at the gene ends were 8 bases for V and 0 bases for J; bases not matched to a gene: 5.

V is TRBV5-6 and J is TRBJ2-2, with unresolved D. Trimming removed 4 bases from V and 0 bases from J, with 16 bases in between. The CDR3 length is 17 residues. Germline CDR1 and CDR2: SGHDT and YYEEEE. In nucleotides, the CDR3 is TGTGCCAGCAGCCGCCTAAGCCTCTCCGCGAACACCGGGGAGCTGTTTTTT. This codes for CASSRLSLSANTGELFF.

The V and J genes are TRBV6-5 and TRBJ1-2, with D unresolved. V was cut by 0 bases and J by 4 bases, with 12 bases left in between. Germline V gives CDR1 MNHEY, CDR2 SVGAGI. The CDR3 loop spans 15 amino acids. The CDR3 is CASSYSTGELYGYTF. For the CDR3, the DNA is TGTGCCAGCAGTTACTCGACGGGTGAACTCTATGGCTACACCTTC.

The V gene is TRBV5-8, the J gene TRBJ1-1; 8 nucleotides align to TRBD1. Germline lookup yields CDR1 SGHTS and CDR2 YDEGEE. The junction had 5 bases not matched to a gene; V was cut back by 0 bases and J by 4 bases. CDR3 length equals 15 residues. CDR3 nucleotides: TGTGCCAGCAGCTTGGGGTCTGACAGGGGCACTGAAGCTTTCTTT. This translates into CASSLGSDRGTEAFF.

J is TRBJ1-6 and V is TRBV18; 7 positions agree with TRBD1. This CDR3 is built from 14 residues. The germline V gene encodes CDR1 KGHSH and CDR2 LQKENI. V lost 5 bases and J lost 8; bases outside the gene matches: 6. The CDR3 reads CASSTQGNDSPLHF. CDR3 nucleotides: TGTGCCAGCTCAACACAGGGGAATGATTCACCCCTCCACTTT.

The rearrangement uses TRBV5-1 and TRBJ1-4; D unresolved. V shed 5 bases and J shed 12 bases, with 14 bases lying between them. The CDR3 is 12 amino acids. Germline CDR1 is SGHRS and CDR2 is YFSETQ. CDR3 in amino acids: CASRVSAGELFF. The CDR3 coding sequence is TGCGCCAGCAGGGTGTCGGCCGGGGAACTGTTTTTT.

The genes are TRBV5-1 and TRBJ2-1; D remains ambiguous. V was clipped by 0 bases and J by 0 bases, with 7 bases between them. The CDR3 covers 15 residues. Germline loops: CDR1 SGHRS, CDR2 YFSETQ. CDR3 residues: CASSLEFFSYNEQFF. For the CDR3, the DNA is TGCGCCAGCAGCTTGGAATTCTTCTCCTACAATGAGCAGTTCTTC.

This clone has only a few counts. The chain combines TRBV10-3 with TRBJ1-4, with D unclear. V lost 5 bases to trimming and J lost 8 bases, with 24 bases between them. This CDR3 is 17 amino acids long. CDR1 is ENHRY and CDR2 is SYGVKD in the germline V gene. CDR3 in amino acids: CAISTNSAFGEEEKLFF. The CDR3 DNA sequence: TGTGCCATCAGTACGAACTCTGCTTTCGGGGAGGAAGAAAAACTGTTTTTT.

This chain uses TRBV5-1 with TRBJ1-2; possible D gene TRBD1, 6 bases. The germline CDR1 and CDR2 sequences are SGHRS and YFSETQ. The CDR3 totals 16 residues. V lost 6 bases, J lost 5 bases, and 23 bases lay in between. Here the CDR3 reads CASTREQGSSWYGYTF. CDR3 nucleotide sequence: TGCGCCAGCACCCGAGAACAGGGAAGCTCGTGGTATGGCTACACCTTC.

The CDR3 DNA sequence: TGCGCCAGCAGCTGGGACAGGCCCGGGTCACCCCTCCACTTT. Translating it yields CASSWDRPGSPLHF. V gene TRBV5-1 combines with J gene TRBJ1-6, with 8 bases lining up with TRBD1. Germline values: CDR1 SGHRS, CDR2 YFSETQ. The CDR3 length is 14 residues. The ends lost 3 bases at V and 10 bases at J; junction bases unmatched: 6.

The CDR3 DNA reads as TGTGCCAGCAGTGAAGTATTGAGTCTCTACACCTTC. This translates into CASSEVLSLYTF. This chain links TRBV2 with TRBJ1-2; D remains ambiguous. The V and J ends lost 1 base and 10 bases respectively, with 10 bases between them. CDR1 and CDR2 from the germline V gene are SNHLY and FYNNEI. This CDR3 has 12 amino acids. The full variable domain, completed using reference TRBV2 and TRBJ1-2, is EPEVTQTPSHQVTQMGQEVILRCVPISNHLYFYWYRQILGQKVEFLVSFYNNEISEKSEIFDDQFSVERPDGSNFTLKIRSTKLEDSAMYFCASSEVLSLYTFGSGTRLTVV.

This CDR3 reads CASIPPWGGADGYTF. As DNA, the CDR3 is TGTGCCAGCATTCCACCTTGGGGGGGCGCGGATGGCTACACCTTC. This chain connects TRBV6-1 to TRBJ1-2; a possible D gene is TRBD1 (6 bases). CDR1 is MNHNS, CDR2 SASEGT, per germline. The V end was cut by 7 bases, the J end by 6 bases, with 21 bases between. The length of the CDR3 is 15 residues.

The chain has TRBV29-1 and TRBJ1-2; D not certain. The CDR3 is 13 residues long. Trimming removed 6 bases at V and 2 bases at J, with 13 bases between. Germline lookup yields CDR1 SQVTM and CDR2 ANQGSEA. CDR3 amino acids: CSVGVRGNYGYTF. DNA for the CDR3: TGCAGCGTCGGGGTGCGGGGAAACTATGGCTACACCTTC.

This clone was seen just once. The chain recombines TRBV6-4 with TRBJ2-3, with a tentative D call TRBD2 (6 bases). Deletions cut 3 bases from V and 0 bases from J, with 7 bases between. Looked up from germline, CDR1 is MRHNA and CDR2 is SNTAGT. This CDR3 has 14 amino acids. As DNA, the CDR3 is TGTGCCAGCAGTGAACGGGGGAGCACAGATACGCAGTATTTT. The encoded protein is CASSERGSTDTQYF.

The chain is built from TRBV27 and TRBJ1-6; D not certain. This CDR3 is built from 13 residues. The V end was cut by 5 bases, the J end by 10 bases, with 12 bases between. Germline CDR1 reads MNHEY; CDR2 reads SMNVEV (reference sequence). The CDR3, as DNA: TGTGCCAGCAGTGGACTCATGGGCTCACCCCTCCACTTT. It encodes CASSGLMGSPLHF.

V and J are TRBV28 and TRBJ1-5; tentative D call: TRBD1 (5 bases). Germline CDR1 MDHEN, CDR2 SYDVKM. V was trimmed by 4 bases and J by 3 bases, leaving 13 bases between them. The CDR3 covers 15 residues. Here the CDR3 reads CASSSPTGPNQPQHF. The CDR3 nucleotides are TGTGCCAGCAGTTCCCCTACAGGCCCCAATCAGCCCCAGCATTTT.

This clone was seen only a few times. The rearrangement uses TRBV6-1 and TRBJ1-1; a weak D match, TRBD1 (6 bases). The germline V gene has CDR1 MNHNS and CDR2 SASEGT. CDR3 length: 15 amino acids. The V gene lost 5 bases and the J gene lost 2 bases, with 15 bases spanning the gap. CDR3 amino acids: CASSRHRDLNTEAFF. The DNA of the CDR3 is TGTGCCAGCAGTCGTCACAGGGATTTAAACACTGAAGCTTTCTTT.

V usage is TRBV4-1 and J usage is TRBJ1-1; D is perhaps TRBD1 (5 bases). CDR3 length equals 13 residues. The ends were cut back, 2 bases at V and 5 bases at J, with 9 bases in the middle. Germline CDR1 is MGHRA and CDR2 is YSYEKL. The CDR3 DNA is TGCGCCAGCAGCCAAAGGAACAGGACTGAAGCTTTCTTT. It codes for CASSQRNRTEAFF.

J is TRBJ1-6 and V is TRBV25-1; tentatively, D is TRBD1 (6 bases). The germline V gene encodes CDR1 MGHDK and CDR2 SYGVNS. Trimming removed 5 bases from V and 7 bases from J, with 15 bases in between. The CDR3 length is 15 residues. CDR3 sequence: CASSPRDTPNSPLHF. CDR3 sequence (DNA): TGTGCCAGCAGTCCGAGGGACACGCCGAATTCACCCCTCCACTTT.